The 28 T cell receptor beta chains below all came from one sample that was sequenced in a study of radiotherapy plus CTLA-4 blockade in lung cancer. Using immunoSEQ multiplex PCR, the repertoire was profiled, and TCRdb retains in-frame clones only, with some absent. The sample contains about 48,000 clones, more than 75% of which appear only once. The material was peripheral blood, obtained from a patient treated with radiotherapy plus ipilimumab. All receptors derive from a human donor with non-small cell lung cancer who had stable disease on radiotherapy plus ipilimumab.

V usage is TRBV2 and J usage is TRBJ2-7, with a tentative D call TRBD1 (6 bases). The V gene's germline CDR1 is SNHLY and CDR2 FYNNEI. The CDR3 has 14 residues. V was shortened by 3 bases and J by 6 bases, with 15 bases between the two germline ends. The DNA for the CDR3 is TGTGCCAGCAGTGACCATCAGGGGCTGGGCGAGCAGTACTTC. Its protein is CASSDHQGLGEQYF.

The CDR3 coding sequence is TGCGCCAGCAGCCAAGATTCAGGGGGCCCCTACGAGCAGTACTTC. Translating it yields CASSQDSGGPYEQYF. The chain couples TRBV4-1 to TRBJ2-7, with 8 bases fitting TRBD1. This CDR3 contains 15 residues. The germline CDR1 and CDR2 sequences are MGHRA and YSYEKL. V trimming: 0 bases; J trimming: 2 bases; junction bases outside the gene matches: 3.

The genes are TRBV7-8 and TRBJ2-7, with D possibly being TRBD2 (5 bases). From germline, CDR1 is SGHVS and CDR2 FQNEAQ. Between the trimmed V and J ends, which lost 1 base and 0 bases, there was a span of 13 bases. The CDR3 loop spans 16 amino acids. CDR3 in amino acids: CASSLGAMGSSYEQYF. The DNA for the CDR3 is TGTGCCAGCAGCTTAGGGGCTATGGGGAGCTCCTACGAGCAGTACTTC.

The chain links TRBV11-2 to TRBJ2-7; D is perhaps TRBD1 (7 bases). CDR1 and CDR2 from the germline V gene are SGHAT and FQNNGV. CDR3 length: 14 residues. V was shortened by 3 bases and J by 2 bases, with 11 bases between the two germline ends. CDR3 nucleotide sequence: TGTGCCAGCAGCTTTGGGGGGACAGCCTACGAGCAGTACTTC. Residues: CASSFGGTAYEQYF.

This clone has more than one count but fewer than ten. V and J are TRBV5-6 and TRBJ2-4; D is perhaps TRBD1 (6 bases). V was pared by 6 bases and J by 0 bases, with 19 bases between. The CDR3 totals 17 residues. In germline, CDR1 is SGHDT, CDR2 YYEEEE. The CDR3 sequence: CASTREQGIRAKNIQYF. CDR3 nucleotides: TGTGCCAGCACCCGAGAGCAGGGGATTAGAGCCAAAAACATTCAGTACTTC.

This chain links TRBV2 with TRBJ1-2; 8 bases are a match to TRBD1. From germline, CDR1 is SNHLY and CDR2 FYNNEI. The trim removed 6 bases at V and 0 bases at J, leaving 6 bases unmatched. The CDR3 loop spans 15 amino acids. CDR3 protein: CASRENRGTNYGYTF. In DNA, the CDR3 is TGTGCCAGCAGGGAGAACAGGGGGACTAACTATGGCTACACCTTC.

The gene calls are TRBV4-1 and TRBJ2-2, with 11 bases aligning to TRBD2. This CDR3 contains 18 residues. Germline lookup yields CDR1 MGHRA and CDR2 YSYEKL. V gave up 2 bases and J gave up 4 bases; unmatched junction bases: 9. CDR3 region: CASSQQRRLAGRTGELFF. The CDR3 DNA reads TGCGCCAGCAGCCAACAACGCCGACTAGCGGGACGCACCGGGGAGCTGTTTTTT.

The chain couples TRBV7-6 to TRBJ1-1; D remains ambiguous. Deletions cut 5 bases from V and 3 bases from J, with 16 bases between. The CDR3 sequence is 15 residues long. Germline lookup yields CDR1 SGHVS and CDR2 FNYEAQ. DNA of the CDR3: TGTGCCAGCAGCCCCCACTTTGGGCAAGACACTGAAGCTTTCTTT. The encoded protein is CASSPHFGQDTEAFF.

J is TRBJ2-5 and V is TRBV4-3; 10 positions match TRBD2. The germline V gene encodes CDR1 LGHNA and CDR2 YSLEER. V dropped 2 bases and J dropped 0; count of bases not matched to a gene: 9. This CDR3 contains 18 residues. The CDR3 coding sequence is TGCGCCAGCAGCCAACGATTTAGCGGGAGGACCTACCAAGAGACCCAGTACTTC. Protein sequence: CASSQRFSGRTYQETQYF.

V usage is TRBV11-2 and J usage is TRBJ2-3; TRBD2 agrees at 9 bases. The germline V gene has CDR1 SGHAT and CDR2 FQNNGV. V trimming: 0 bases; J trimming: 0 bases; junction bases outside the gene matches: 1. The CDR3 is made up of 16 amino acids. DNA for the CDR3: TGTGCCAGCAGCTTAGATCTAGCGGGGAGCACAGATACGCAGTATTTT. Encoded protein: CASSLDLAGSTDTQYF.

The V and J genes are TRBV28 and TRBJ1-4; TRBD1 matches 9 bases. This CDR3 spans 16 amino acids. Losses at the gene ends were 5 bases for V and 5 bases for J; bases not matched to a gene: 9. Per germline, CDR1 MDHEN and CDR2 SYDVKM. The CDR3 reads CASSPLQTGGNEKLFF. The CDR3 bases are TGTGCCAGCAGTCCGCTTCAGACAGGGGGAAATGAAAAACTGTTTTTT. The variable domain in full, with the rest retrieved from reference TRBV28 and TRBJ1-4, is DVKVTQSSRYLVKRTGEKVFLECVQDMDHENMFWYRQDPGLGLRLIYFSYDVKMKEKGDIPEGYSVSREKKERFSLILESASTNQTSMYLCASSPLQTGGNEKLFFGSGTQLSVL.

This chain connects TRBV4-2 to TRBJ2-7; 12 bases fit TRBD2. Germline CDR1 is LGHNA and CDR2 is YNFKEQ. The CDR3 consists of 17 residues. J gave up 4 bases and V 2 bases, and 9 bases lay outside the gene matches. CDR3 nucleotide sequence: TGTGCCAGCAGCCAATTTTTCCGGACTAGCGGGATTTACGAGCAGTACTTC. This gives the protein CASSQFFRTSGIYEQYF.

V and J are TRBV19 and TRBJ1-1; possibly TRBD1 for D (5 bases). This CDR3 has 15 amino acids. V was cut by 4 bases and J by 0 bases, with 12 bases left in between. From germline, CDR1 is LNHDA and CDR2 SQIVND (reference sequence). Written as DNA, the CDR3 is TGTGCCAGTAGTACCACACCGACAGTGAACACTGAAGCTTTCTTT. Residues: CASSTTPTVNTEAFF.

The chain combines TRBV7-2 with TRBJ1-2; no clear D gene. This CDR3 comprises 13 residues. Per germline, CDR1 SGHTA and CDR2 FQGNSA. The V end was cut by 8 bases, the J end by 2 bases, with 12 bases between. The CDR3 loop is CASQVAGNYGYTF. The CDR3 bases are TGTGCCAGCCAGGTGGCAGGCAACTATGGCTACACCTTC.

The rearrangement uses TRBV7-2 and TRBJ1-6; D remains ambiguous. The CDR3 spans 14 residues. V was shortened by 5 bases and J by 10 bases, with 15 bases between the two germline ends. Germline V CDR1 and CDR2: SGHTA, FQGNSA. The CDR3 DNA follows: TGTGCCAGCAGCGCCCATCTCGAGGCCTCACCCCTCCACTTT. Translating it yields CASSAHLEASPLHF.

This chain joins TRBV29-1 and TRBJ2-7, with 7 bases matching TRBD1. The V segment lost 2 bases and the J segment 2 bases; nucleotides outside the gene matches: 3. CDR3 size: 13 residues. Germline V gives CDR1 SQVTM, CDR2 ANQGSEA. The CDR3 region is CSVENRGPYEQYF. The DNA for the CDR3 is TGCAGCGTTGAAAACAGGGGCCCCTACGAGCAGTACTTC.

This clone came up a few times. The rearrangement joins TRBV10-2 to TRBJ2-1; D possibly corresponds to TRBD2 (6 bases). Trimming shortened V by 6 bases and J by 5 bases, and 20 bases separated the two germline ends. This CDR3 contains 16 residues. Germline V gene lookup returns CDR1 WSHSY and CDR2 SAAADI. CDR3 loop: CASSPLQRRGDNEQFF. The CDR3 DNA reads as TGCGCCAGCAGCCCGTTACAGCGGAGGGGCGACAATGAGCAGTTCTTC.

This clone has only a few counts. This chain joins TRBV6-5 and TRBJ2-7, with TRBD2 matching 7 bases. This CDR3 is built from 13 residues. Germline trimming cut 8 bases from V and 0 bases from J; bases unmatched to any gene: 4. The germline V gene has CDR1 MNHEY and CDR2 SVGAGI. This CDR3 reads CASAAGPSYEQYF. In DNA, the CDR3 is TGTGCCAGCGCAGCGGGGCCCTCCTACGAGCAGTACTTC.

The rearrangement links TRBV18 to TRBJ2-1; 12 positions agree with TRBD1. This CDR3 contains 16 residues. Per germline, CDR1 KGHSH and CDR2 LQKENI. J was trimmed by 6 bases and V by 3 bases; bases with no gene match: 6. The CDR3 sequence is CASSPRGQGAGNEQFF. The DNA of the CDR3 is TGTGCCAGCTCACCGAGGGGACAGGGGGCCGGCAATGAGCAGTTCTTC.

The chain joins TRBV28 to TRBJ1-6; D gene unclear. V was clipped by 5 bases and J by 7 bases, with 6 bases between them. The germline CDR1 and CDR2 sequences are MDHEN and SYDVKM. The CDR3 contains 12 residues. CDR3 protein: CASSQQNSPLHF. CDR3 nucleotides: TGTGCCAGCAGTCAACAGAATTCACCCCTCCACTTT.

V and J are TRBV9 and TRBJ2-5; TRBD2 matches 13 bases. The germline V gene has CDR1 SGDLS and CDR2 YYNGEE. The CDR3 contains 15 residues. Losses at the gene ends were 6 bases for V and 4 bases for J; bases not matched to a gene: 6. The CDR3 DNA follows: TGTGCCAGCAAACCGGGACTAGCGGGATTAGAGACCCAGTACTTC. It yields the protein CASKPGLAGLETQYF.

The chain couples TRBV18 to TRBJ1-3, with D perhaps TRBD1 (5 bases). This CDR3 has 18 residues. Per germline, CDR1 KGHSH and CDR2 LQKENI. Trimming shortened V by 1 base and J by 2 bases, and 18 bases separated the two germline ends. CDR3 sequence: CASSPRGLTPTAGNTIYF. The CDR3 nucleotides read TGTGCCAGCTCACCACGGGGACTGACCCCGACAGCTGGAAACACCATATATTTT. Full variable domain (missing parts from reference TRBV18 and TRBJ1-3): NAGVMQNPRHLVRRRGQEARLRCSPMKGHSHVYWYRQLPEEGLKFMVYLQKENIIDESGMPKERFSAEFPKEGPSILRIQQVVRGDSAAYFCASSPRGLTPTAGNTIYFGEGSWLTVV.

This clone was counted a few times. The chain has TRBV19 and TRBJ1-1; D is unresolved. CDR1 and CDR2 from the germline V gene are LNHDA and SQIVND (reference sequence). This CDR3 region has 13 residues. V lost 7 bases and J 5 bases, leaving 14 bases between the germline ends. The CDR3 sequence: CASIPSRGTEAFF. The CDR3 DNA follows: TGTGCCAGTATCCCCAGTCGGGGAACTGAAGCTTTCTTT.

This clone was recorded a few times. This sequence joins TRBV27 and TRBJ2-7; TRBD2 might be the D (5 bases). CDR1 is MNHEY, CDR2 SMNVEV, per germline (reference sequence). The CDR3 covers 13 residues. The V gene lost 4 bases and the J gene lost 5 bases, with 12 bases spanning the gap. The CDR3 DNA sequence: TGTGCCAGCAGTTACGGGGAGAGAAACGAGCAGTACTTC. It specifies CASSYGERNEQYF.

The chain uses TRBV6-4 and TRBJ2-1; 10 nucleotides match TRBD2. V was pared by 6 bases and J by 6 bases, with 8 bases of the junction left unmatched. Germline values: CDR1 MRHNA, CDR2 SNTAGT. The CDR3 is made up of 15 amino acids. CDR3 in amino acids: CASSPLAGFGNEQFF. The CDR3 nucleotides read TGTGCCAGCAGCCCACTAGCGGGATTCGGCAATGAGCAGTTCTTC.

V usage is TRBV7-2 and J usage is TRBJ2-2; TRBD2 matches at 9 bases. From germline, CDR1 is SGHTA and CDR2 FQGNSA. The CDR3 is made up of 15 amino acids. V shed 2 bases, J shed 7 bases, and the junction held 5 bases outside the gene matches. CDR3 sequence: CASSLWGLAGGELFF. In DNA, the CDR3 is TGTGCCAGCAGCTTATGGGGACTAGCAGGCGGGGAGCTGTTTTTT. Combining the CDR3 with reference TRBV7-2 and TRBJ2-2 gives the whole variable domain GAGVSQSPSNKVTEKGKDVELRCDPISGHTALYWYRQSLGQGLEFLIYFQGNSAPDKSGLPSDRFSAERTGGSVSTLTIQRTQQEDSAVYLCASSLWGLAGGELFFGEGSRLTVL.

The chain uses TRBV7-2 and TRBJ2-7; TRBD2 aligns across 7 bases. CDR1 is SGHTA, CDR2 FQGNSA, per germline. This CDR3 has 15 residues. The trim removed 0 bases at V and 1 base at J, leaving 3 bases unmatched. CDR3 residues: CASSLAGGRSYEQYF. As DNA, the CDR3 is TGTGCCAGCAGCTTAGCGGGAGGGAGATCCTACGAGCAGTACTTC.

This rearrangement joins TRBV4-1 to TRBJ2-7, with 9 bases lining up with TRBD2. There are 15 residues in the CDR3. Germline trimming cut 0 bases from V and 2 bases from J; bases unmatched to any gene: 2. Germline V gives CDR1 MGHRA, CDR2 YSYEKL. CDR3 DNA: TGCGCCAGCAGCCAAGACATAGCGGGAGCCTACGAGCAGTACTTC. Protein: CASSQDIAGAYEQYF.